The 7 T cell receptor beta chains listed next were all sequenced from one sample in a study of lymphopenia after photon versus proton radiotherapy. Produced via immunoSEQ multiplex PCR; TCRdb's table is partial and in-frame only. Of approximately 12,000 clones listed, less than 90% are singletons. The sequences come from peripheral blood, collected from a patient treated with photon-based radiotherapy. Receptors were obtained from a man aged 55 to 69 with pancreatic cancer.

This chain links TRBV7-3 with TRBJ1-6; no definite D call. Germline CDR1 and CDR2: SGHTA and FQGTGA. Trimming stripped 2 bases from V and 11 bases from J, with 10 bases between. This CDR3 has 13 residues. The CDR3 DNA follows: TGTGCCAGCAGCTTAGGGATTGGCCCACCCCTCCACTTT. Encoded protein: CASSLGIGPPLHF.

The chain uses TRBV4-3 and TRBJ1-2; D ambiguous. Trimming stripped 0 bases from V and 5 bases from J, with 22 bases between. The germline CDR1 and CDR2 sequences are LGHNA and YSLEER. This CDR3 is 18 amino acids long. For the CDR3, the DNA is TGCGCCAGCAGCCAAGATTGGCGCCGAAGCGACACGAAGTATGGCTACACCTTC. This translates into CASSQDWRRSDTKYGYTF.

This chain joins TRBV27 and TRBJ1-6, with 10 bases matching TRBD1. V lost 2 bases and J lost 4; bases outside the gene matches: 8. The germline V gene encodes CDR1 MNHEY and CDR2 SMNVEV (reference sequence). There are 18 residues in the CDR3. CDR3 DNA: TGTGCCAGCAGTTTAGGGACAGGGGCGGCCATTTATAATTCACCCCTCCACTTT. Translating it yields CASSLGTGAAIYNSPLHF.

In nucleotides, the CDR3 is TGTGCCAGCAGCTTAGGTTGGGCCTCACTTAATGAAAAACTGTTTTTT. Its translation: CASSLGWASLNEKLFF. V is TRBV7-9 and J is TRBJ1-4; no firm D call. Germline V gives CDR1 SEHNR, CDR2 FQNEAQ (reference sequence). V was clipped by 1 base and J by 4 bases, with 13 bases between them. The CDR3 totals 16 residues.

The chain links TRBV4-1 to TRBJ1-1, with 7 bases aligning to TRBD1. Germline V gene sequence: CDR1 MGHRA, CDR2 YSYEKL. Unmatched junction bases numbered 9, after V lost 1 base and J lost 4 bases. The CDR3 is 16 residues long. CDR3 coding DNA: TGCGCCAGCAGCCAAGTGGTGAGACAGGGTTTCACTGAAGCTTTCTTT. This sequence encodes CASSQVVRQGFTEAFF.

The count of this clone is one. The chain is built from TRBV2 and TRBJ1-4, with 10 bases aligning to TRBD1. CDR3 size: 16 residues. CDR1 and CDR2 (germline): SNHLY, FYNNEI. The V and J ends lost 7 bases and 8 bases, in that order; junction bases with no gene match: 13. The CDR3 region is CASIRDRGWEYEKLFF. The CDR3 nucleotides are TGTGCCAGCATTCGGGACAGGGGTTGGGAGTACGAAAAACTGTTTTTT.

The J gene is TRBJ2-2, the V gene TRBV14; D ambiguous. CDR1 is SGHDN, CDR2 FVKESK, per germline. The CDR3 loop spans 12 amino acids. Trimming shortened V by 0 bases and J by 8 bases, and 4 bases separated the two germline ends. The chain's CDR3 is CASSQDWGELFF. CDR3 sequence (DNA): TGTGCCAGCAGCCAAGACTGGGGGGAGCTGTTTTTT.